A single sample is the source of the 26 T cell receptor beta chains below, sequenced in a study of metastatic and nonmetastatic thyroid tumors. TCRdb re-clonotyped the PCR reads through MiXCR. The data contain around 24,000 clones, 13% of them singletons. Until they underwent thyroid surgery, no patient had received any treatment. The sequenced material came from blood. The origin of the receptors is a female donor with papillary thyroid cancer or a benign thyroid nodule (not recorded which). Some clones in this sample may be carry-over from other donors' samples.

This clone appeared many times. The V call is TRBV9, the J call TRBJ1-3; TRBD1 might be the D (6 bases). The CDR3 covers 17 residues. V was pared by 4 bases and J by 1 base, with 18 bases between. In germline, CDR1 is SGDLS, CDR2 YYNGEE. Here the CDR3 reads CASSPFPGGESGNTIYF. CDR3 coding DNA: TGTGCCAGCAGCCCCTTCCCGGGGGGCGAATCTGGAAACACCATATATTTT.

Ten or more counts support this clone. CDR3 nucleotides: TGTGCCAGCAGCCCAAGGGCCGGGGTGCCCCAGCATTTT. Its protein product is CASSPRAGVPQHF. The chain joins TRBV6-1 to TRBJ1-5, with D uncertain. The CDR3 loop spans 13 amino acids. The V end lost 6 bases, the J end lost 9 bases, and 15 bases lay between the germline ends. Per the germline V gene, CDR1 is MNHNS and CDR2 is SASEGT.

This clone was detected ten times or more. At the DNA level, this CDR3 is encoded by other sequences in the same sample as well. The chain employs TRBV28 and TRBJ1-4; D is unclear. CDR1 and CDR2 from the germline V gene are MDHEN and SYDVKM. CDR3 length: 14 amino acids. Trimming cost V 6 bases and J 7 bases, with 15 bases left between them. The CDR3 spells CASSRDRAGEKLFF. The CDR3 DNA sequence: TGTGCCAGCAGCCGTGATAGGGCTGGTGAAAAACTGTTTTTT.

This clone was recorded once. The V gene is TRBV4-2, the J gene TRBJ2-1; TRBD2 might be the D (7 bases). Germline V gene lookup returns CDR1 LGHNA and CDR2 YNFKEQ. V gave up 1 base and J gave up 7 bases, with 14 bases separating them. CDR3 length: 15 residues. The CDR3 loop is CASSQAGGPLNEQFF. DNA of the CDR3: TGTGCCAGCAGCCAAGCGGGGGGCCCGCTAAATGAGCAGTTCTTC.

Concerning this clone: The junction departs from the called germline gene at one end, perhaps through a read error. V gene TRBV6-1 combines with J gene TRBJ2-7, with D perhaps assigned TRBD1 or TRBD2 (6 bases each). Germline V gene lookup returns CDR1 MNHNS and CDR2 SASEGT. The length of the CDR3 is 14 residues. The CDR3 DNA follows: TGTGCCAGCAGTGAAGCGGGGGGCTGGGGGGAGCTGTACTTC. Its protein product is CASSEAGGWGELYF.

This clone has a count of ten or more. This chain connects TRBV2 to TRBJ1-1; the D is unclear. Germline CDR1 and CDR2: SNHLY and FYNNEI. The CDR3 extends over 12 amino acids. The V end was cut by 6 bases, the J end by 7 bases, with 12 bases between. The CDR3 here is CASRADGNEAFF. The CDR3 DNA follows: TGTGCCAGCAGAGCCGACGGGAATGAAGCTTTCTTT.

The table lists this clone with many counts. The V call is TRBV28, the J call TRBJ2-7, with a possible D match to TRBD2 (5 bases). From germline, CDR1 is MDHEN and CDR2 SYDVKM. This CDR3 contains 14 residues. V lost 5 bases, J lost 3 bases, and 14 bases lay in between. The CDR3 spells CASSRPGGSYEQYF. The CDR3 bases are TGTGCCAGCAGTCGCCCCGGTGGGAGCTACGAGCAGTACTTC.

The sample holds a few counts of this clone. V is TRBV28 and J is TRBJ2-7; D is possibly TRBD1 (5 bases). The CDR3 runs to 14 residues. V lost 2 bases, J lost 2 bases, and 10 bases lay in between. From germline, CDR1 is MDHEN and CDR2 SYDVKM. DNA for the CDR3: TGTGCCAGCAGTTTACAGGGATACGCCTACGAGCAGTACTTC. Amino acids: CASSLQGYAYEQYF.

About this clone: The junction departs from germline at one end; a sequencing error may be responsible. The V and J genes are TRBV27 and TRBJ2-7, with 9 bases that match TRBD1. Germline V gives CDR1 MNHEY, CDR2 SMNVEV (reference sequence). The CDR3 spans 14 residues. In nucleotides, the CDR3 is TGTGCCAGCAGTTACCGGGACAGGGCTTTCCAGCATTACTTC. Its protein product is CASSYRDRAFQHYF.

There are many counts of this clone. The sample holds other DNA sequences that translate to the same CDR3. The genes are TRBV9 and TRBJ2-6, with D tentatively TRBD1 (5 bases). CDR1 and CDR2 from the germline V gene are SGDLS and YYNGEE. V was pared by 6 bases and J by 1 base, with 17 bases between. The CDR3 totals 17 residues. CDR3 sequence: CASTKTGPSSGANVLTF. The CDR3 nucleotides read TGTGCCAGCACCAAAACAGGTCCATCTTCTGGGGCCAACGTCCTGACTTTC.

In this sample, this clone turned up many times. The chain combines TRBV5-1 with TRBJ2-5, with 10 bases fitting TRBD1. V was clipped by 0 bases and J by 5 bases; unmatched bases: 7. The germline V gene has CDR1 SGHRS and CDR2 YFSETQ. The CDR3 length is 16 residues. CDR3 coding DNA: TGCGCCAGCAGCTTGGTGGGGACAGGGGATTCGGAGACCCAGTACTTC. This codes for CASSLVGTGDSETQYF.

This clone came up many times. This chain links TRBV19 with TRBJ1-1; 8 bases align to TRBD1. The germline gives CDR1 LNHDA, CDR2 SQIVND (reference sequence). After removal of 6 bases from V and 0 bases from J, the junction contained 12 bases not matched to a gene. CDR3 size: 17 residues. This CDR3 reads CASRIIGTGGMNTEAFF. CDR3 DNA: TGTGCCAGTAGGATAATCGGGACAGGAGGTATGAACACTGAAGCTTTCTTT. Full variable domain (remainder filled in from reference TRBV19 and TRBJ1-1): DGGITQSPKYLFRKEGQNVTLSCEQNLNHDAMYWYRQDPGQGLRLIYYSQIVNDFQKGDIAEGYSVSREKKESFPLTVTSAQKNPTAFYLCASRIIGTGGMNTEAFFGQGTRLTVV.

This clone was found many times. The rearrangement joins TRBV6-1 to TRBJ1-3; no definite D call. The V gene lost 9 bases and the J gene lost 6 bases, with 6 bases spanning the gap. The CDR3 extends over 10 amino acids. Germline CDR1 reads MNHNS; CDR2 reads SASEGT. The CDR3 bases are TGTGCCAGTACGGAAAACACCATATATTTT. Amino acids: CASTENTIYF.

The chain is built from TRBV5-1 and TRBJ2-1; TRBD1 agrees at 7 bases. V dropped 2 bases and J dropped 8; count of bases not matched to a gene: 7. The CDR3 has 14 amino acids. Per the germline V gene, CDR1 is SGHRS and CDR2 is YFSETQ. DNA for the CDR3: TGCGCCAGCAGCTTAGGACAGGTTACCCATGAGCAGTTCTTC. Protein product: CASSLGQVTHEQFF.

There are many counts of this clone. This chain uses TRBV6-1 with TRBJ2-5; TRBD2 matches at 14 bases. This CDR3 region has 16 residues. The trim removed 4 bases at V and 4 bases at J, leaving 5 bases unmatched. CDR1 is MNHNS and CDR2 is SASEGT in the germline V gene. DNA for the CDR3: TGTGCCAGCAGTGGACTAGCGGGAGGGATTGGAGAGACCCAGTACTTC. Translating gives CASSGLAGGIGETQYF.

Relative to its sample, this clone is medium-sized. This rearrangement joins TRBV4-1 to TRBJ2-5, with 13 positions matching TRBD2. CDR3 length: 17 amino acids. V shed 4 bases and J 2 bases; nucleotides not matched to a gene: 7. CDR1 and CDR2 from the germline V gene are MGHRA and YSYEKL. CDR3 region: CASSPWGTSGEQETQYF. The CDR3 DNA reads TGCGCCAGCAGCCCCTGGGGGACTAGCGGGGAACAAGAGACCCAGTACTTC.

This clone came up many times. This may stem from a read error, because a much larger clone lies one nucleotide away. CDR3 DNA sequence: TGCGCCAGCAGTCGACTAGCGGGGTCCTACGAGCAGTACTTC. Translating it yields CASSRLAGSYEQYF. The chain joins TRBV10-1 to TRBJ2-7; 11 positions match TRBD2. Germline V gene data show CDR1 as WNHNN and CDR2 as SYGVQD (reference sequence). The CDR3 is 14 residues long. The V gene end was trimmed by 5 bases and the J gene end by 1 base; junction bases not matched to a gene: 1.

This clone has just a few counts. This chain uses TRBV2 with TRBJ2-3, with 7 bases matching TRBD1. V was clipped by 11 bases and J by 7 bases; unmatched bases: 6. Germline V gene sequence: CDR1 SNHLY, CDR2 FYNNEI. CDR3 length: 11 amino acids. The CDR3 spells CAGDRAYTQYF. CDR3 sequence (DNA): TGTGCCGGAGACAGGGCTTATACGCAGTATTTT.

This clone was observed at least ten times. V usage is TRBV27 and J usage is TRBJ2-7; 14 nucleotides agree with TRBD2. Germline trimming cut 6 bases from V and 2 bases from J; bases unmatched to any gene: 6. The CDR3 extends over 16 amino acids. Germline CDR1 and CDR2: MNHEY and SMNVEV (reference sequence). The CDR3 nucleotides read TGTGCCAGCAGGGGACTAGCGGGAGAGGCAGCCTACGAGCAGTACTTC. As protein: CASRGLAGEAAYEQYF.

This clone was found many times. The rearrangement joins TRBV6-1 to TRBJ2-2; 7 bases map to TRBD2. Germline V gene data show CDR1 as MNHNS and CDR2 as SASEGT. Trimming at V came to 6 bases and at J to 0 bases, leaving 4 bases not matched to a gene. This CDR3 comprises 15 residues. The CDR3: CASSVSGANTGELFF. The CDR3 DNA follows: TGTGCCAGCAGCGTAAGCGGGGCGAACACCGGGGAGCTGTTTTTT.

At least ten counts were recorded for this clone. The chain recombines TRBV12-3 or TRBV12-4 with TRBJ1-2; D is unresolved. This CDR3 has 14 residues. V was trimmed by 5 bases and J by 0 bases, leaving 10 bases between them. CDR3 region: CASSLQITNYGYTF. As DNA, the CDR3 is TGTGCCAGCAGTCTGCAGATTACTAACTATGGCTACACCTTC.

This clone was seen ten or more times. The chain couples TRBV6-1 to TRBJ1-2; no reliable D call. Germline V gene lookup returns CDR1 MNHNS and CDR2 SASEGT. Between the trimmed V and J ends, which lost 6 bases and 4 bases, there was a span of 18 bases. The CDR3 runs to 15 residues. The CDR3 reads CASRPRADYLYGYTF. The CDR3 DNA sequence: TGTGCCAGCAGGCCAAGGGCAGACTATCTCTATGGCTACACCTTC.

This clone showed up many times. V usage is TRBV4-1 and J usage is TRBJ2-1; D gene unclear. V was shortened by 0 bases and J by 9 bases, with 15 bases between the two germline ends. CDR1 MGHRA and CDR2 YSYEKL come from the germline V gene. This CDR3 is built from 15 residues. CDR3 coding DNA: TGCGCCAGCAGCCAAGATTTTCCAGCGTCGGGTGAGCAGTTCTTC. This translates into CASSQDFPASGEQFF.

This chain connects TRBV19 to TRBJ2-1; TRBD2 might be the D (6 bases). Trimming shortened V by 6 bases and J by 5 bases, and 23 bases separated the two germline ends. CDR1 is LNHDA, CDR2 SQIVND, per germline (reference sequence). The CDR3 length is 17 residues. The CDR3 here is CASRGLAGWPGDNEQFF. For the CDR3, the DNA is TGTGCCAGTAGGGGCCTGGCGGGATGGCCTGGGGACAATGAGCAGTTCTTC.

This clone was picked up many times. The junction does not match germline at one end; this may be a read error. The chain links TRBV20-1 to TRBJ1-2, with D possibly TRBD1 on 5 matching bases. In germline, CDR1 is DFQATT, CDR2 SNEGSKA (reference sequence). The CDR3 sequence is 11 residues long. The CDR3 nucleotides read TGCAGTGCGGATGGCCCGAGGGGTTCAGACTTC. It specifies CSADGPRGSDF.

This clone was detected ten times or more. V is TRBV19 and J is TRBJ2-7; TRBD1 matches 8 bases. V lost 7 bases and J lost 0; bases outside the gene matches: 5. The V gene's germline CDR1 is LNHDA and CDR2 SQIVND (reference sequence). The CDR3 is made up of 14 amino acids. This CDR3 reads CASTKGQDSYEQYF. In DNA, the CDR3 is TGTGCCAGTACCAAGGGACAGGACTCCTACGAGCAGTACTTC.